One sample yielded the 20 T cell receptor beta chains listed below, sequenced in a study of blood T cell repertoires in COVID-19. Using immunoSEQ multiplex PCR, the repertoire was profiled, and TCRdb retains in-frame clones only, with some absent. The repertoire holds 150,000 to 200,000 clones, with approximately 82% as singletons. The sequenced material came from PBMCs or T cells enriched from blood (not recorded which). These receptors all stem from a woman aged 60-75 years with acute COVID-19.

The V gene is TRBV11-2, the J gene TRBJ2-1; 8 bases align to TRBD2. Germline-derived CDR1 and CDR2 are SGHAT and FQNNGV. The CDR3 length is 15 residues. Unmatched junction bases numbered 4, after V lost 2 bases and J lost 4 bases. Here the CDR3 reads CASSLLAGLYNEQFF. The CDR3, as DNA: TGTGCCAGCAGCTTACTAGCGGGCCTTTACAATGAGCAGTTCTTC.

In its sample, this clone was seen a few times. The rearrangement links TRBV30 to TRBJ1-4; 7 bases line up with TRBD1. In germline, CDR1 is GTSNPN, CDR2 SVGIG (reference sequence). CDR3 length: 14 residues. The ends lost 1 base at V and 5 bases at J; junction bases unmatched: 4. The CDR3 region is CAWSGGQRNEKLFF. The CDR3 DNA is TGTGCCTGGAGTGGGGGACAGAGAAATGAAAAACTGTTTTTT. The full variable domain, with the rest looked up from reference TRBV30 and TRBJ1-4, is SQTIHQWPATLVQPVGSPLSLECTVEGTSNPNLYWYRQAAGRGLQLLFYSVGIGQISSEVPQNLSASRPQDRQFILSSKKLLLSDSGFYLCAWSGGQRNEKLFFGSGTQLSVL.

V and J are TRBV9 and TRBJ1-6; weak D call: TRBD1 (5 bases). Trimming pared 0 bases from V and 10 bases from J, leaving 14 bases between. Germline CDR1 reads SGDLS; CDR2 reads YYNGEE. CDR3 length: 15 residues. CDR3 DNA: TGTGCCAGCAGCGTAGTAGACAGTAGTAGCTCACCCCTCCACTTT. Encoded protein: CASSVVDSSSSPLHF.

The chain has TRBV19 and TRBJ2-1; TRBD2 might be the D (6 bases). The germline V gene encodes CDR1 LNHDA and CDR2 SQIVND (reference sequence). The CDR3 contains 15 residues. The V end was cut by 8 bases, the J end by 5 bases, with 19 bases between. CDR3 sequence (DNA): TGTGCCAGTCGTAAAAGGGGACTCGGAGACAATGAGCAGTTCTTC. Translated: CASRKRGLGDNEQFF.

This sequence joins TRBV7-2 and TRBJ1-2, with 7 bases matching TRBD1. CDR3 size: 14 residues. V was clipped by 4 bases and J by 4 bases; unmatched bases: 6. Germline-derived CDR1 and CDR2 are SGHTA and FQGNSA. The CDR3 reads CASSWGQMAYGYTF. CDR3 DNA: TGTGCCAGCAGCTGGGGACAGATGGCCTATGGCTACACCTTC.

The chain links TRBV6-2 or TRBV6-3 to TRBJ2-3; no firm D call. Germline-derived CDR1 and CDR2 are MNHEY and SVGEGT. Trimming pared 2 bases from V and 2 bases from J, leaving 8 bases between. This CDR3 is built from 14 residues. CDR3 in amino acids: CASSYVDSTDTQYF. CDR3 in DNA: TGTGCCAGCAGTTACGTCGACTCCACAGATACGCAGTATTTT.

The genes are TRBV4-3 and TRBJ1-3, with 7 nucleotides matching TRBD1. The CDR3 length is 17 residues. CDR1 LGHNA and CDR2 YSLEER come from the germline V gene. Trimming took 0 bases from V and 4 from J; bases not matched to a gene: 9. This CDR3 reads CASSQEGGRVTGNTIYF. The CDR3 nucleotides read TGCGCCAGCAGCCAAGAAGGGGGCAGGGTGACAGGAAACACCATATATTTT.

This sequence joins TRBV15 and TRBJ2-7; TRBD1 matches at 8 bases. The CDR3 consists of 14 residues. V trimming: 0 bases; J trimming: 4 bases; junction bases outside the gene matches: 2. Germline loops: CDR1 LNHNV, CDR2 YYDKDF (reference sequence). The DNA of the CDR3 is TGTGCCACCAGCAGAGACAGGGGGCGGTACGAGCAGTACTTC. This gives the protein CATSRDRGRYEQYF.

The CDR3, as DNA: TGTGCCAGCAGTTTAGGGCGGGGGGGCCAAGATACGCAGTATTTT. The encoded protein is CASSLGRGGQDTQYF. V is TRBV27 and J is TRBJ2-3; 9 nucleotides agree with TRBD2. CDR3 length: 15 amino acids. Germline trimming cut 2 bases from V and 5 bases from J; bases unmatched to any gene: 5. Germline CDR1 is MNHEY and CDR2 is SMNVEV (reference sequence).

The V and J genes are TRBV18 and TRBJ2-5; no definite D call. The germline V gene has CDR1 KGHSH and CDR2 LQKENI. CDR3 length: 13 amino acids. Between the trimmed V and J ends, which lost 4 bases and 2 bases, there was a span of 8 bases. Here the CDR3 DNA reads TGTGCCAGCTCACGACCCGGGCAAGAGACCCAGTACTTC. Translated: CASSRPGQETQYF.

The chain uses TRBV27 and TRBJ2-1, with 12 positions matching TRBD2. CDR1 and CDR2 (germline): MNHEY, SMNVEV (reference sequence). The CDR3 length is 16 residues. The V segment lost 10 bases and the J segment 5 bases; nucleotides outside the gene matches: 12. The CDR3 DNA is TGTGCCACCCTACCTTTCAGACTAGCGGGAGACAATGAGCAGTTCTTC. Encoded protein: CATLPFRLAGDNEQFF.

This rearrangement joins TRBV5-1 to TRBJ2-7, with TRBD1 matching 12 bases. Germline V gene data show CDR1 as SGHRS and CDR2 as YFSETQ. The CDR3 spans 13 residues. J gave up 8 bases and V 4 bases, and 4 bases lay outside the gene matches. For the CDR3, the DNA is TGCGCCAGCAGCGTAGGGACAGGGGGCCAGCAGTACTTC. Translating gives CASSVGTGGQQYF.

J is TRBJ1-2 and V is TRBV6-5, with D tentatively TRBD1 (6 bases). V was shortened by 7 bases and J by 7 bases, with 19 bases between the two germline ends. From germline, CDR1 is MNHEY and CDR2 SVGAGI. This CDR3 is 14 amino acids long. In nucleotides, the CDR3 is TGTGCCAGCATCGAGACAGGTGGGGCGTTTGGCTACACCTTC. This gives the protein CASIETGGAFGYTF.

The gene calls are TRBV2 and TRBJ2-7, with D perhaps matching TRBD2 (6 bases). Germline V gene data show CDR1 as SNHLY and CDR2 as FYNNEI. This CDR3 has 12 amino acids. Trimming shortened V by 9 bases and J by 6 bases, and 15 bases separated the two germline ends. The chain's CDR3 is CASGPEAGEQYV. Written as DNA, the CDR3 is TGTGCCAGTGGGCCGGAAGCGGGCGAGCAGTACGTC.

This rearrangement joins TRBV6-4 to TRBJ2-2; TRBD1 might be the D (6 bases). The CDR3 consists of 14 residues. Trimming left V 9 bases short and J 0 bases short, with 11 bases between. Per the germline V gene, CDR1 is MRHNA and CDR2 is SNTAGT. In nucleotides, the CDR3 is TGTGCCAGTAAGGGACAAACGAACACCGGGGAGCTGTTTTTT. This gives the protein CASKGQTNTGELFF.

The CDR3 region has the DNA TGCAGTGCTAGTCCCGCCGGCCAAGAGACCCAGTACTTC. It is translated as CSASPAGQETQYF. V gene TRBV20-1 combines with J gene TRBJ2-5; the D is unclear. CDR3 size: 13 residues. V lost 3 bases to trimming and J lost 1 base, with 9 bases between them. The V gene's germline CDR1 is DFQATT and CDR2 SNEGSKA (reference sequence).

The CDR3 region is CASSPTGTPSEEQYV. In DNA, the CDR3 is TGTGCCAGCAGTCCAACCGGGACACCGTCGGAAGAGCAGTACGTC. The V call is TRBV9, the J call TRBJ2-7; possible D gene TRBD1, 6 bases. The germline gives CDR1 SGDLS, CDR2 YYNGEE. The CDR3 has 15 residues. Trimming took 5 bases from V and 7 from J, leaving 22 bases between them.

This clone was observed at least ten times. This chain joins TRBV9 and TRBJ2-7; weak D call: TRBD2 (5 bases). V gave up 0 bases and J gave up 2 bases, with 12 bases separating them. Germline V gene data show CDR1 as SGDLS and CDR2 as YYNGEE. This CDR3 region has 15 residues. The CDR3: CASSVEGGVTYEQYF. The CDR3 nucleotides read TGTGCCAGCAGCGTAGAAGGAGGTGTAACCTACGAGCAGTACTTC.

The CDR3 nucleotides read TGTGCCAGTAGTCTGTTGGGACAGGGGGGAGAGACCCAGTACTTC. It codes for CASSLLGQGGETQYF. This chain links TRBV19 with TRBJ2-5, with 11 bases matching TRBD1. The CDR3 sequence is 15 residues long. CDR1 and CDR2 (germline): LNHDA, SQIVND (reference sequence). The trim removed 5 bases at V and 4 bases at J, leaving 6 bases unmatched.

The V call is TRBV6-2 or TRBV6-3, the J call TRBJ2-7; D unclear. The V and J ends lost 5 bases and 2 bases respectively, with 7 bases between them. This CDR3 spans 12 amino acids. Germline V CDR1 and CDR2: MNHEY, SVGEGT. The CDR3 sequence: CASSRSPYEQYV. CDR3 sequence (DNA): TGTGCCAGCAGTCGTTCCCCCTACGAGCAGTACGTC.